This TCR beta chain was recorded in a study of cytomegalovirus exposure and HLA in healthy donors. Study observations and caveats: The authors later found TCR association rates varying by HLA locus, with DRB1 most and HLA-C fewest. The likely origin of a cluster of highly shared sequence variants was a sequencing artifact. A further, later analysis showed that HLA-associated TCR beta chains (compared with equally common others) were more clonally expanded.

Trimming left V 1 base short and J 1 base short, with 11 bases between. In germline, CDR1 is LNHDA, CDR2 SQIVND (reference sequence). The CDR3 has 15 amino acids. A note on this clone: The antigen remains unidentified.

Primers included in the PCR were 60 Vbeta and 13 Jbeta primers. Generated by immunoSEQ multiplex PCR, the TCRdb table keeps only in-frame clones and is missing some. Among 95,000 to 150,000 clones listed, 70% to 90% were seen once. The gene calls are TRBV19 and TRBJ2-7, with D possibly TRBD1 on 6 matching bases. Sequenced sample: PBMCs. This TCR was recovered from a man between 18 and 29 years old in good health and CMV-seropositive. CDR3 in DNA: TGTGCCAGTAGTATAGCTTTGGACAGTTCCTACGAGCAGTACTTC. As protein: CASSIALDSSYEQYF.